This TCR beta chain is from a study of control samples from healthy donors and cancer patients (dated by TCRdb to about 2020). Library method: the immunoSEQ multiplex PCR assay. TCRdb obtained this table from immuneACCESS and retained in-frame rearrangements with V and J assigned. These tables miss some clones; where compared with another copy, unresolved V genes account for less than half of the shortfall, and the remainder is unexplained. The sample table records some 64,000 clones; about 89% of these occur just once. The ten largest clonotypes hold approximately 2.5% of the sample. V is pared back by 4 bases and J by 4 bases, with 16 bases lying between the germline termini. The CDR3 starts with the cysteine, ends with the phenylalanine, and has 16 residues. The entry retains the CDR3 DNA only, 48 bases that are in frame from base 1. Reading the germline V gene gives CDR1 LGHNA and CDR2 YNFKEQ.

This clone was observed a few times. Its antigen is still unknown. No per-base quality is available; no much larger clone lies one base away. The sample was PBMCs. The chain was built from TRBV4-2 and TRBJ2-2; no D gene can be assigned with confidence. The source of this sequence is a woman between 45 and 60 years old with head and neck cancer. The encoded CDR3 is CASSPTDRSPTGELFF. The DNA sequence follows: TGTGCCAGCAGCCCCACCGATAGAAGCCCCACCGGGGAGCTGTTTTTT.